This record covers a single T cell receptor (beta chain). In the same sample, other DNA sequences code for this CDR3. The data are from a study of T cell changes during pregnancy in multiple sclerosis. Only in-frame clones appear in the TCRdb table, and some are missing; sequencing was by immunoSEQ multiplex PCR. The table shows about 86,000 clones, with about 91% occurring only once. Here the sequenced sample was peripheral blood, taken in the first trimester of pregnancy. This sequence originates from a female donor in good health, enrolled as a control in a pregnancy study.

The CDR3: CASSLGGLAAKETQYF. Written as DNA, the CDR3 is TGTGCCAGCAGCTTAGGGGGACTAGCGGCCAAAGAGACCCAGTACTTC. This chain uses TRBV7-2 with TRBJ2-5; 11 positions match TRBD2. CDR1 and CDR2 (germline): SGHTA, FQGNSA. The length of the CDR3 is 16 residues. Trimming at V came to 1 base and at J to 3 bases, leaving 4 bases not matched to a gene. Full variable domain (missing parts from reference TRBV7-2 and TRBJ2-5): GAGVSQSPSNKVTEKGKDVELRCDPISGHTALYWYRQSLGQGLEFLIYFQGNSAPDKSGLPSDRFSAERTGGSVSTLTIQRTQQEDSAVYLCASSLGGLAAKETQYFGPGTRLLVL.